The clone carrying this T cell receptor (beta chain) was picked up a small number of times. Its target is unknown. CDR3 size: 17 residues. The ends were cut back, 0 bases at V and 1 base at J, with 15 bases in the middle. In germline, CDR1 is MNHEY, CDR2 SVGAGI. The sample belongs to a study of T cells after yellow fever vaccination. Study-wide points: Few clonotypes appeared in both CD4 and CD8 compartments.

Via MiXCR, TCRdb re-called the 5' RACE reads, giving one row per CDR3 protein. Of some 120,000 distinct CDR3 sequences listed, roughly 15% were seen once; the top ten hold approximately 43%. The source of this sequence is a man aged 18-30 years who received the YFV17D yellow fever vaccine. This chain links TRBV6-5 with TRBJ1-1, with a tentative D call TRBD1 (6 bases). Source: CD8+ T cells sorted from PBMCs, taken 5 days after the yellow fever booster vaccination. CDR3 sequence (DNA): TGTGCCAGCAGTTACTCGACGGGGGGCTATTGGAACACTGAAGCTTTCTTT. Its protein is CASSYSTGGYWNTEAFF.